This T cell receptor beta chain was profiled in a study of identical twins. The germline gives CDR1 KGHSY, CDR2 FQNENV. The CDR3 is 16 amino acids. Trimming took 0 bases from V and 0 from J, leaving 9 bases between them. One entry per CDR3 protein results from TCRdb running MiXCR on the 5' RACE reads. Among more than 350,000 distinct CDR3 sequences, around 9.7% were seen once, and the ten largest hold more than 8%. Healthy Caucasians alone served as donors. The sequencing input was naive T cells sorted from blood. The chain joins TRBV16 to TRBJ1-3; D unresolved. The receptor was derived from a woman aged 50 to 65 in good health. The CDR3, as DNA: TGTGCCAGCAGCCAATCAGCAGACTCCTCTGGAAACACCATATATTTT. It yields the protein CASSQSADSSGNTIYF.